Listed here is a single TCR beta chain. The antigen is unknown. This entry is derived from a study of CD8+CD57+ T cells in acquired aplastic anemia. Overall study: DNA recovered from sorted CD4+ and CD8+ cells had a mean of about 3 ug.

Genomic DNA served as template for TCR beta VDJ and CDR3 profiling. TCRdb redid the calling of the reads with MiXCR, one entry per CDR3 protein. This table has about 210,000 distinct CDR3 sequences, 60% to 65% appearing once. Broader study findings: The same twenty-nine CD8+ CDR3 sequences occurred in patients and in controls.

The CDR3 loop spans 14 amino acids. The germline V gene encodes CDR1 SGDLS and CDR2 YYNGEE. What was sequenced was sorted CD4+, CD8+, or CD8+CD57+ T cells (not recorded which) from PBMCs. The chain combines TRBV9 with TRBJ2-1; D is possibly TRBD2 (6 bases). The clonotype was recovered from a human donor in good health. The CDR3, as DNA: TGTACCAAACCACTAGCAGGGTCCTACAATGAGCAGTTCTTC. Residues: CTKPLAGSYNEQFF.